This T cell receptor beta chain was found in a study of CD8 T cells in ankylosing spondylitis. Study-wide results and caveats: Ankylosing spondylitis blood seemed to carry a telltale TCR beta motif made of under 10 highly homologous variants.

V lost 8 bases, J lost 2 bases, and 6 bases stayed unmatched. CDR1 is SGHTA and CDR2 is FQGNSA in the germline V gene. This CDR3 contains 14 residues. Libraries of TCR beta came from quantitative 5'-RACE with molecular barcodes. TCRdb processed the 5' RACE reads anew with MiXCR; each CDR3 protein has one entry. The sample carries about 800,000 distinct CDR3 sequences, 10% to 15% recorded once. Concerning this clonotype: Its antigen remains unidentified.

The rearrangement joins TRBV7-2 to TRBJ1-2; 9 positions match TRBD1. The TCR originated in a male donor with ankylosing spondylitis. The sequenced material came from blood, either unsorted or a sorted T cell fraction (not recorded which). The CDR3 loop reads CASQTGGGNYGYTF. CDR3 in DNA: TGTGCCAGCCAAACAGGGGGCGGGAACTATGGCTACACCTTC.